The present entry profiles one TCR beta chain with its context. Its antigen remains undetermined. Base-call qualities are not available, and no considerably larger clone is one nucleotide away. Donors were patients with melanoma. Germline trimming amounts to 3 bases on V and 1 base on J, with 6 as the count of junction bases outside the gene matches. From the cysteine through the phenylalanine, the CDR3 covers 15 amino acids. Here the CDR3 DNA is all that survives: 45 bases in frame from base 1. From the germline V gene, CDR1 is MGHRA and CDR2 is YSYEKL. The data are from a study of CD4+ T cells in melanoma (dated by TCRdb to the early 2020s). Background on the whole study: Neoantigen-specific CD4+ T cells in human melanoma were what the study investigated. On the study overall, not on this receptor specifically: Neoantigen-specific CD4+ T cells in melanoma were reported to have a range of differentiation states. The report described a correlation between neoantigen-specific CD4+ T cells and the function of CD8+ T cells, macrophages and B cells.

Receptor amplification or capture employed the immunoSEQ multiplex PCR assay. What TCRdb holds here is the immuneACCESS table cut down to in-frame rearrangements. Part of the clones is not present; checked against another copy, under half of the missing clones reflect an unresolved V gene, and the others are unexplained. The sample table shows more than 110,000 clones, and about nine tenths are seen once. Of the sample, approximately 1.5% falls within the top ten clones. This receptor chain uses TRBV4-1 and TRBJ2-7, with 7 junctional bases fitting TRBD1. The source of this sequence is a human donor with melanoma. The nucleotides read TGCGCCAGCAGCCAGACGGACAGGCTATCCTACGAGCAGTACTTC. This is translated as CASSQTDRLSYEQYF.